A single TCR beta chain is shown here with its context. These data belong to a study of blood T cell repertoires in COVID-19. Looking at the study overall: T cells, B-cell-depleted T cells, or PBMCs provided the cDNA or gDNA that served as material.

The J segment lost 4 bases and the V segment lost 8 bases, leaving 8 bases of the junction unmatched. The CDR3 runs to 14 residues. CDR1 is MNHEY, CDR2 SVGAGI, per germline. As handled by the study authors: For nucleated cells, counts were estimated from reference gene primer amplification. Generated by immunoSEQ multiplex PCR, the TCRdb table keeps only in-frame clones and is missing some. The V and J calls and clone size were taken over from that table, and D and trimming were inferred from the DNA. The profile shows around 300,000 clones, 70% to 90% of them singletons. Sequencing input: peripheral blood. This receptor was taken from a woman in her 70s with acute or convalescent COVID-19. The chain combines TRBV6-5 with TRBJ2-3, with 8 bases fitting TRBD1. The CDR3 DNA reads TGTGCCAGCGGGGCAGGGGGCAATGCAGATACGCAGTATTTT. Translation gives CASGAGGNADTQYF.